This TCR beta chain came from a study of human T cells and chemical hapten exposure. Looking at the study overall: During the roughly 24-week study period, patients had diphenylcyclopropenone applied to the scalp every week.

Time point given: pre-sensitization, week 0. The treatment: therapeutic diphenylcyclopropenone sensitization with weekly scalp DPC. This clonotype was found a few times. Each CDR3 protein is one row after TCRdb ran MiXCR on the RACE reads. The data contain around 120,000 distinct CDR3 sequences, roughly 14% of them singletons. The TCR comes from a woman aged 18 to 35 with alopecia areata. Some clones in this sample may be carry-over from other donors' samples. The sample was whole blood, taken in connection with sensitization to the hapten diphenylcyclopropenone (DPC).

The CDR3 nucleotides are TGCAGCGTTTCACTGAAAGAGACCCAGTACTTC. Its translation: CSVSLKETQYF. The chain combines TRBV29-1 with TRBJ2-5; unclear D gene. Trimming took 5 bases from V and 3 from J, leaving 7 bases between them. The CDR3 is 11 residues long. Germline loops: CDR1 SQVTM, CDR2 ANQGSEA.